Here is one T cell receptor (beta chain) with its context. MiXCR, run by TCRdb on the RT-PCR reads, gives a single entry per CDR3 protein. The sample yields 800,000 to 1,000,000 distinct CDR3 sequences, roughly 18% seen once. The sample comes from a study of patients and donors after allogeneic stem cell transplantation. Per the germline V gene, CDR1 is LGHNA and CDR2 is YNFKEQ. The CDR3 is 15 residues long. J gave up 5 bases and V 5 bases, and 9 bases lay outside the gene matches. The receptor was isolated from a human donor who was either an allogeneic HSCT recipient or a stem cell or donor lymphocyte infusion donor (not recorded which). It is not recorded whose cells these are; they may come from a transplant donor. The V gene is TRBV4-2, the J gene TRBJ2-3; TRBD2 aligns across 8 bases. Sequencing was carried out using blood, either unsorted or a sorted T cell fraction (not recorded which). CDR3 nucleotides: TGTGCCAGCAGCTATTTCCGGGGGGGCGGAGATACGCAGTATTTT. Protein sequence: CASSYFRGGGDTQYF.